Below, 26 T cell receptor beta chains from the same sample are listed, as sequenced in a study of T-cell memory formation after mild COVID-19. Via MiXCR, TCRdb re-called the 5' RACE reads, giving one row per CDR3 protein. The sample lists under 200,000 distinct CDR3 sequences, around 10% occurring once. The sample comprised PBMCs or a T cell subset sorted from them (not recorded which). The source of these receptors is a man younger than 35 who had mild COVID-19 (a few samples of this study predate the infection). Cell type and time point are not known.

This clonotype was counted a few times. This sequence joins TRBV6-2 or TRBV6-3 and TRBJ2-5; 8 bases match TRBD2. Trimming at V came to 6 bases and at J to 5 bases, leaving 5 bases not matched to a gene. Looked up from germline, CDR1 is MNHEY and CDR2 is SVGEGT. The CDR3 is made up of 13 amino acids. CDR3 DNA sequence: TGTGCCAGCAGAACTAGCGGCGGGGAGACCCAGTACTTC. This sequence encodes CASRTSGGETQYF.

This clonotype has a count of ten or more. The V call is TRBV5-4, the J call TRBJ1-2; 7 positions match TRBD1. The CDR3 spans 13 residues. V dropped 4 bases and J dropped 4; count of bases not matched to a gene: 4. CDR1 is SGHNT and CDR2 is YYREEE in the germline V gene (reference sequence). The CDR3, as DNA: TGTGCCAGCAGCCTGACAGGGCCCTATGGCTACACCTTC. This codes for CASSLTGPYGYTF.

This clonotype came up a few times. The gene calls are TRBV3-1 and TRBJ1-2, with D maybe TRBD1 (5 bases). Germline V CDR1 and CDR2: LGHDT, YNNKEL (reference sequence). The CDR3 is 15 residues long. Trimming stripped 3 bases from V and 8 bases from J, with 19 bases between. CDR3 nucleotide sequence: TGTGCCAGCAGCCACTTGTACCAGGGTTCGACAGGCTACACCTTC. Translating it yields CASSHLYQGSTGYTF.

The rearrangement joins TRBV6-1 to TRBJ1-4; 7 bases match TRBD1. With 8 bases clipped from V and 13 bases from J, the junction kept 13 bases outside the gene matches. This CDR3 comprises 13 residues. CDR1 is MNHNS and CDR2 is SASEGT in the germline V gene. The CDR3 loop reads CASDDLGGGGLFF. CDR3 DNA sequence: TGTGCCAGCGATGACCTCGGAGGGGGCGGACTGTTTTTT.

This clonotype was picked up a small number of times. For the CDR3, the DNA is TGCAGTGCGCAAATCTCCGGGACACAGGGGGAAAAACTGTTTTTT. Amino acid sequence: CSAQISGTQGEKLFF. The chain links TRBV20-1 to TRBJ1-4, with 7 bases aligning to TRBD1. J was trimmed by 8 bases and V by 6 bases; bases with no gene match: 15. Germline V lookup: CDR1 DFQATT, CDR2 SNEGSKA (reference sequence). The CDR3 extends over 15 amino acids.

The chain has TRBV2 and TRBJ1-3; TRBD1 is a possible D gene (5 bases). This CDR3 spans 13 amino acids. V was clipped by 4 bases and J by 4 bases, with 8 bases between them. CDR1 and CDR2 from the germline V gene are SNHLY and FYNNEI. The CDR3 spells CASSGGLGNTIYF. CDR3 sequence (DNA): TGTGCCAGCAGTGGGGGCCTCGGAAACACCATATATTTT. The whole variable domain, remainder taken from reference TRBV2 and TRBJ1-3, is EPEVTQTPSHQVTQMGQEVILRCVPISNHLYFYWYRQILGQKVEFLVSFYNNEISEKSEIFDDQFSVERPDGSNFTLKIRSTKLEDSAMYFCASSGGLGNTIYFGEGSWLTVV.

Here the CDR3 DNA reads TGCGCCAGCAGGATGAATAGGGGACAGGGGGTCACAGATACGCAGTATTTT. Translating it yields CASRMNRGQGVTDTQYF. V gene TRBV5-1 combines with J gene TRBJ2-3, with TRBD1 matching over 11 bases. The CDR3 totals 17 residues. J lost 2 bases, V lost 5 bases, and 10 bases had no gene match. Germline-derived CDR1 and CDR2 are SGHRS and YFSETQ.

The chain links TRBV7-9 to TRBJ2-2; D ambiguous. V shed 2 bases and J shed 0 bases, with 4 bases lying between them. Germline CDR1 reads SEHNR; CDR2 reads FQNEAQ (reference sequence). The CDR3 is 14 amino acids. CDR3 DNA: TGTGCCAGCAGCTTACGCACGAACACCGGGGAGCTGTTTTTT. Translating it yields CASSLRTNTGELFF.

The gene calls are TRBV4-1 and TRBJ1-2, with a weak D call TRBD1 (5 bases). Deletions cut 0 bases from V and 0 bases from J, with 17 bases between. The CDR3 consists of 18 residues. Germline CDR1 MGHRA, CDR2 YSYEKL. For the CDR3, the DNA is TGCGCCAGCAGCCAAGATCTCCGCCCGGGACTGACTAACTATGGCTACACCTTC. It is translated as CASSQDLRPGLTNYGYTF.

V gene TRBV20-1 combines with J gene TRBJ2-3, with D perhaps assigned TRBD1 or TRBD2 (5 bases each). Germline V lookup: CDR1 DFQATT, CDR2 SNEGSKA (reference sequence). This CDR3 is built from 14 residues. With 0 bases removed from V and 6 bases from J, the gap between germline ends came to 13 bases. The CDR3 coding sequence is TGCAGTGCTAGAGAGCCCACAGGACTCGATACGCAGTATTTT. It is translated as CSAREPTGLDTQYF.

CDR3 sequence (DNA): TGCAGCGTTGCCTATTACTATGGCTACACCTTC. Protein: CSVAYYYGYTF. The chain combines TRBV29-1 with TRBJ1-2, with D unclear. V dropped 4 bases and J dropped 3 bases, with 6 bases sitting between them. Germline-derived CDR1 and CDR2 are SQVTM and ANQGSEA. The length of the CDR3 is 11 residues.

This clonotype occurred a few times. The chain couples TRBV28 to TRBJ1-1; the D is unclear. V dropped 1 base and J dropped 4 bases, with 4 bases sitting between them. This CDR3 has 12 residues. CDR1 is MDHEN and CDR2 is SYDVKM in the germline V gene. The chain's CDR3 is CASSLSSTEAFF. The CDR3 region has the DNA TGTGCCAGCAGTTTATCAAGCACTGAAGCTTTCTTT.

The chain employs TRBV7-2 and TRBJ1-2, with 7 bases lining up with TRBD1. This CDR3 has 17 residues. J lost 0 bases, V lost 8 bases, and 15 bases had no gene match. The V gene's germline CDR1 is SGHTA and CDR2 FQGNSA. In nucleotides, the CDR3 is TGTGCCAGCCGACCCCAGGGGGTGGGCGCCCCTAACTATGGCTACACCTTC. It specifies CASRPQGVGAPNYGYTF.

This chain connects TRBV20-1 to TRBJ1-5; TRBD1 agrees at 7 bases. This CDR3 has 14 residues. J lost 4 bases, V lost 4 bases, and 7 bases had no gene match. Germline V gives CDR1 DFQATT, CDR2 SNEGSKA (reference sequence). The CDR3 protein is CSAKGAFLNQPQHF. The CDR3 bases are TGCAGTGCTAAGGGGGCTTTCCTAAATCAGCCCCAGCATTTT.

This clonotype was seen repeatedly, ten times or more. V gene TRBV10-3 combines with J gene TRBJ2-1, with a tentative D call TRBD1 (6 bases). The V end was cut by 2 bases, the J end by 1 base, with 12 bases between. CDR1 and CDR2 (germline): ENHRY, SYGVKD. The length of the CDR3 is 16 residues. The CDR3 region has the DNA TGTGCCATCAGTGAGGTCCGGACAGCTTCCTACAATGAGCAGTTCTTC. Residues: CAISEVRTASYNEQFF.

This clonotype was detected a few times. The chain has TRBV6-2 or TRBV6-3 and TRBJ2-5, with no clear D. The V gene lost 8 bases and the J gene lost 5 bases, with 12 bases spanning the gap. This CDR3 is 12 amino acids long. Germline-derived CDR1 and CDR2 are MNHEY and SVGEGT. This chain's CDR3 is CASSATHETQYF. As DNA, the CDR3 is TGTGCCAGCTCCGCTACGCATGAGACCCAGTACTTC.

The genes are TRBV3-1 and TRBJ2-5; perhaps TRBD1 as D (6 bases). This CDR3 contains 14 residues. Germline loops: CDR1 LGHDT, CDR2 YNNKEL (reference sequence). V was pared by 1 base and J by 4 bases, with 10 bases between. CDR3: CASSQGRRGETQYF. The DNA of the CDR3 is TGTGCCAGCAGCCAAGGGCGCAGGGGAGAGACCCAGTACTTC.

The chain recombines TRBV25-1 with TRBJ1-6; D call uncertain. Germline-derived CDR1 and CDR2 are MGHDK and SYGVNS. This CDR3 has 15 amino acids. The V end was cut by 2 bases, the J end by 9 bases, with 14 bases between. The CDR3 is CASSEGRWAGSPLHF. The CDR3 DNA is TGTGCCAGCAGTGAAGGCAGGTGGGCGGGTTCACCCCTCCACTTT.

The chain links TRBV5-1 to TRBJ2-1; 9 positions agree with TRBD1. Germline CDR1 reads SGHRS; CDR2 reads YFSETQ. With 4 bases clipped from V and 8 bases from J, the junction kept 7 bases outside the gene matches. The CDR3 sequence is 14 residues long. CDR3 sequence reads: CASSRDRVSDEQFF. CDR3 nucleotide sequence: TGCGCCAGCAGCCGGGACAGGGTTTCTGATGAGCAGTTCTTC.

This clonotype appeared many times. The J gene is TRBJ2-3, the V gene TRBV7-6; D gene unclear. Germline V lookup: CDR1 SGHVS, CDR2 FNYEAQ. Trimming took 1 base from V and 2 from J, leaving 10 bases between them. This CDR3 has 15 residues. The CDR3 region is CASSLVPSSTDTQYF. DNA for the CDR3: TGTGCCAGCAGCTTAGTTCCTTCATCCACAGATACGCAGTATTTT.

The V gene is TRBV18, the J gene TRBJ1-5; 7 nucleotides align to TRBD1. Germline values: CDR1 KGHSH, CDR2 LQKENI. The CDR3 is 15 residues long. Germline trimming cut 3 bases from V and 3 bases from J; bases unmatched to any gene: 5. CDR3 DNA sequence: TGTGCCAGCTCACCCCTCGGGACAGCCAATCAGCCCCAGCATTTT. Translation: CASSPLGTANQPQHF.

CDR3 sequence reads: CASSVGPLETQYF. The CDR3 region has the DNA TGCGCCAGCAGCGTCGGACCTTTAGAGACCCAGTACTTC. V is TRBV5-1 and J is TRBJ2-5; D is undetermined. The CDR3 contains 13 residues. Trimming pared 4 bases from V and 4 bases from J, leaving 11 bases between. CDR1 is SGHRS and CDR2 is YFSETQ in the germline V gene. The variable domain in full, completed from reference TRBV5-1 and TRBJ2-5, reads KAGVTQTPRYLIKTRGQQVTLSCSPISGHRSVSWYQQTPGQGLQFLFEYFSETQRNKGNFPGRFSGRQFSNSRSEMNVSTLELGDSALYLCASSVGPLETQYFGPGTRLLVL.

V and J are TRBV18 and TRBJ2-7; 11 bases match TRBD2. In germline, CDR1 is KGHSH, CDR2 LQKENI. Trimming took 5 bases from V and 0 from J; bases not matched to a gene: 3. The CDR3 totals 15 residues. CDR3 in DNA: TGTGCCAGCTCAAGTAGCGGGGGGGGCTCCTACGAGCAGTACGTC. Translation gives CASSSSGGGSYEQYV.

This clonotype appeared many times. This chain uses TRBV7-2 with TRBJ2-2, with 10 bases identical to TRBD1. The germline gives CDR1 SGHTA, CDR2 FQGNSA. V lost 3 bases to trimming and J lost 4 bases; unmatched junction nucleotides: 2. The CDR3 covers 15 residues. Here the CDR3 DNA reads TGTGCCAGCAGCTTGGGACAGGGGTTCACCGGGGAGCTGTTTTTT. It translates to CASSLGQGFTGELFF.

The gene calls are TRBV7-2 and TRBJ2-1; no clear D gene. Germline V gene sequence: CDR1 SGHTA, CDR2 FQGNSA. V was cut by 3 bases and J by 9 bases, with 12 bases left in between. There are 13 residues in the CDR3. The CDR3 here is CASSLAGGGEQFF. As DNA, the CDR3 is TGTGCCAGCAGCTTGGCAGGTGGTGGTGAGCAGTTCTTC.

V and J are TRBV7-2 and TRBJ1-5; no reliable D call. Germline CDR1 and CDR2: SGHTA and FQGNSA. The CDR3 is 13 residues long. Trimming removed 4 bases from V and 3 bases from J, with 7 bases in between. The CDR3 region has the DNA TGTGCCAGCAGCTCCCAGGCCAATCAGCCCCAGCATTTT. As protein: CASSSQANQPQHF. Complete variable domain (other parts from reference TRBV7-2 and TRBJ1-5): GAGVSQSPSNKVTEKGKDVELRCDPISGHTALYWYRQSLGQGLEFLIYFQGNSAPDKSGLPSDRFSAERTGGSVSTLTIQRTQQEDSAVYLCASSSQANQPQHFGDGTRLSIL.